Sequencing of this TCR beta chain was carried out in a study of cytotoxic CD8 clonotypes in ibrutinib-treated CLL. Sequencing used immunoSEQ multiplex PCR; TCRdb keeps in-frame clones, though not all of them. The sample has about 35,000 clones, roughly two thirds seen once. CDR3 size: 14 residues. Germline V CDR1 and CDR2: MNHNS, SASEGT. Trimming took off 4 bases at V and 9 bases at J, with 16 bases between the two ends. This sequence was found in a human donor with chronic lymphocytic leukemia. The sequencing here drew on PBMCs, taken at disease progression, from a patient treated with ibrutinib. This chain uses TRBV6-1 with TRBJ2-1, with D perhaps TRBD2 (7 bases). This CDR3 reads CASSVGGPILEQFF. As DNA, the CDR3 is TGTGCCAGCAGTGTCGGGGGGCCGATTCTTGAGCAGTTCTTC.